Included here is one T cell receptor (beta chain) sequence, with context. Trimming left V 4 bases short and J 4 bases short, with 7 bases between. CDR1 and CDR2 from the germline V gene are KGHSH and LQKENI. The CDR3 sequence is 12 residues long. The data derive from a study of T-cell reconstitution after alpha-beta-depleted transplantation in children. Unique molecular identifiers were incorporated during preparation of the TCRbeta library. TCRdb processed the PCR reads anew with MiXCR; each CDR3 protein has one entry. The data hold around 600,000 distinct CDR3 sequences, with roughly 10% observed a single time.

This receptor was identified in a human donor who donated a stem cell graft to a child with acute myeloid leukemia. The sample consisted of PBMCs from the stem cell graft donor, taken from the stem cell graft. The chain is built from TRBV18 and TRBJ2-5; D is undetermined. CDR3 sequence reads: CASSLAAETQYF. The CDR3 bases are TGTGCCAGCTCACTGGCAGCAGAGACCCAGTACTTC.